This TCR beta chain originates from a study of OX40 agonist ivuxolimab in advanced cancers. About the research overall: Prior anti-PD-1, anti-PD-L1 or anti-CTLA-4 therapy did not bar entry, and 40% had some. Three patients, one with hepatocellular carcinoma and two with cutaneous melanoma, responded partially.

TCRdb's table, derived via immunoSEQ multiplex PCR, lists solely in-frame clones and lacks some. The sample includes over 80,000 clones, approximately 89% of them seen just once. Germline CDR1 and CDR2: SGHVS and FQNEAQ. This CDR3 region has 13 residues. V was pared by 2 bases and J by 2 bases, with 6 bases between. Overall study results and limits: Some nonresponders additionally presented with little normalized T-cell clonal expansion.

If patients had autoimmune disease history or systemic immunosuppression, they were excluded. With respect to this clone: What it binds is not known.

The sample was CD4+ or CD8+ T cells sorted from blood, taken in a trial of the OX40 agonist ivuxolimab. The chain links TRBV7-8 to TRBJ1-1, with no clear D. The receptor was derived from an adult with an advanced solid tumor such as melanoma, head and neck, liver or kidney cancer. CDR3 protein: CASSLMGNTEAFF. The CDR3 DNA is TGTGCCAGCAGCTTAATGGGTAACACTGAAGCTTTCTTT. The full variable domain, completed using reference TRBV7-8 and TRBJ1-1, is GAGVSQSPRYKVAKRGQDVALRCDPISGHVSLFWYQQALGQGPEFLTYFQNEAQLDKSGLPSDRFFAERPEGSVSTLKIQRTQQEDSAVYLCASSLMGNTEAFFGQGTRLTVV.